Below are 15 T cell receptor beta chains sequenced from a single sample in a study of CD8 T cells in ankylosing spondylitis. Study-level points and caveats: For ankylosing spondylitis blood, a TCR beta motif of under 10 highly homologous variants appeared characteristic.

Each CDR3 protein is one row after TCRdb ran MiXCR on the 5' RACE reads. The repertoire holds around 890,000 distinct CDR3 sequences, with roughly 10% as singletons. These receptors have no identified antigens. What was sequenced was blood, either unsorted or a sorted T cell fraction (not recorded which). The source of these receptors is a male donor with ankylosing spondylitis.

V gene TRBV29-1 combines with J gene TRBJ1-5; no definite D call. This CDR3 is built from 12 residues. Trimming took off 1 base at V and 6 bases at J, with 7 bases between the two ends. Germline V gene lookup returns CDR1 SQVTM and CDR2 ANQGSEA. CDR3 bases: TGCAGCGTTGAAGTTGCGGGTCAGCCCCAGCATTTT. The encoded protein is CSVEVAGQPQHF.

This clonotype was seen a handful of times. The chain has TRBV18 and TRBJ1-2; D might be TRBD1 (5 bases). Per germline, CDR1 KGHSH and CDR2 LQKENI. V was clipped by 0 bases and J by 3 bases, with 11 bases between them. CDR3 length: 15 amino acids. CDR3 DNA: TGTGCCAGCTCACCACCCCGGACACTTTACTATGGCTACACCTTC. This translates into CASSPPRTLYYGYTF.

The gene calls are TRBV10-3 and TRBJ2-7; 9 positions match TRBD1. The CDR3 is made up of 14 amino acids. Unmatched junction bases numbered 2, after V lost 5 bases and J lost 0 bases. The germline CDR1 and CDR2 sequences are ENHRY and SYGVKD. CDR3 nucleotides: TGTGCCATCAGTCGGACAGGGGTCTCCTACGAGCAGTACTTC. Translating gives CAISRTGVSYEQYF.

This clonotype was seen only a few times. The chain couples TRBV6-2 or TRBV6-3 to TRBJ2-4; the D is unclear. In germline, CDR1 is MNHEY, CDR2 SVGEGT. V was clipped by 0 bases and J by 15 bases, with 18 bases between them. CDR3 length: 14 residues. Here the CDR3 reads CASSYSEYTAKLYF. The CDR3 nucleotides read TGTGCCAGCAGTTACTCGGAGTACACAGCGAAGTTGTACTTC.

The chain has TRBV28 and TRBJ1-2, with no clear D. With 3 bases removed from V and 4 bases from J, the gap between germline ends came to 9 bases. The germline V gene encodes CDR1 MDHEN and CDR2 SYDVKM. There are 13 residues in the CDR3. In DNA form, the CDR3 reads TGTGCCAGCAGTTTTGTGTCCCCCTATGGCTACACCTTC. It translates to CASSFVSPYGYTF.

This rearrangement joins TRBV18 to TRBJ2-1, with D perhaps assigned TRBD1 or TRBD2 (5 bases each). This CDR3 is built from 13 residues. Germline V gene lookup returns CDR1 KGHSH and CDR2 LQKENI. Trimming took off 3 bases at V and 12 bases at J, with 15 bases between the two ends. CDR3 sequence: CASSPGTPSGQFF. The CDR3 DNA reads TGTGCCAGCTCACCGGGGACCCCATCTGGGCAGTTCTTC.

A few counts support this clonotype. The chain uses TRBV6-1 and TRBJ2-5; 8 positions match TRBD1. The CDR3 runs to 14 residues. Germline CDR1 reads MNHNS; CDR2 reads SASEGT. The junction had 7 bases not matched to a gene; V was cut back by 5 bases and J by 5 bases. The CDR3 nucleotides are TGTGCCAGCAGTCCCTACCGACAGGGGGAGACCCAGTACTTC. It specifies CASSPYRQGETQYF.

This clonotype was counted many times. V is TRBV7-2 and J is TRBJ2-1, with 8 bases fitting TRBD1. Germline CDR1 reads SGHTA; CDR2 reads FQGNSA. The CDR3 runs 15 residues. Trimming at V came to 5 bases and at J to 2 bases, leaving 5 bases not matched to a gene. CDR3 coding DNA: TGTGCCAGCAGCAATGACAGGGGCACCTACAATGAGCAGTTCTTC. This encodes CASSNDRGTYNEQFF.

The V gene is TRBV3-1, the J gene TRBJ2-7; tentatively, D is TRBD2 (6 bases). In germline, CDR1 is LGHDT, CDR2 YNNKEL (reference sequence). V was trimmed by 4 bases and J by 5 bases, leaving 15 bases between them. CDR3 length equals 14 residues. Here the CDR3 DNA reads TGTGCCAGCAGCCCCCGTGGCGGGGACCACGAGCAGTACTTC. Its protein product is CASSPRGGDHEQYF.

This clonotype was seen a handful of times. The chain uses TRBV7-6 and TRBJ2-1; tentatively, D is TRBD2 (6 bases). Germline CDR1 SGHVS, CDR2 FNYEAQ. The CDR3 loop spans 14 amino acids. V was shortened by 2 bases and J by 7 bases, with 12 bases between the two germline ends. The CDR3 loop reads CASSLRRELNEQFF. Here the CDR3 DNA reads TGTGCCAGCAGCTTAAGACGGGAGCTAAATGAGCAGTTCTTC.

This clonotype was counted many times. This rearrangement joins TRBV12-3 or TRBV12-4 to TRBJ1-5; 8 bases fit TRBD1. Trimming cost V 4 bases and J 1 base; bases outside gene matches: 9. CDR3 length: 17 amino acids. This chain's CDR3 is CASSSSLRGLSNQPQHF. In DNA, the CDR3 is TGTGCCAGCAGTTCGTCCCTCAGGGGGCTAAGCAATCAGCCCCAGCATTTT.

The chain employs TRBV28 and TRBJ2-7, with 8 nucleotides matching TRBD1. Germline values: CDR1 MDHEN, CDR2 SYDVKM. Trimming cost V 5 bases and J 7 bases; bases outside gene matches: 10. CDR3 length equals 14 residues. CDR3: CASSPPDRVYEQYF. The CDR3, as DNA: TGTGCCAGCAGTCCCCCGGACAGGGTTTATGAGCAGTACTTC.

This clonotype appeared many times. The chain recombines TRBV15 with TRBJ1-2; D not certain. Trimming left V 0 bases short and J 3 bases short, with 11 bases between. Germline V CDR1 and CDR2: LNHNV, YYDKDF (reference sequence). This CDR3 spans 15 amino acids. The CDR3 coding sequence is TGTGCCACCAGCAGAGATTTGGCAGCGCACTATGGCTACACCTTC. Its protein is CATSRDLAAHYGYTF. Complete variable domain (other parts from reference TRBV15 and TRBJ1-2): DAMVIQNPRYQVTQFGKPVTLSCSQTLNHNVMYWYQQKSSQAPKLLFHYYDKDFNNEADTPDNFQSRRPNTSFCFLDIRSPGLGDTAMYLCATSRDLAAHYGYTFGSGTRLTVV.

This clonotype was recorded a few times. This chain links TRBV6-5 with TRBJ1-2, with D uncertain. CDR1 and CDR2 from the germline V gene are MNHEY and SVGAGI. The CDR3 runs 13 residues. Trimming pared 0 bases from V and 8 bases from J, leaving 10 bases between. The CDR3 coding sequence is TGTGCCAGCAGTTACTCGAAGGACTTAGGCTACACCTTC. This encodes CASSYSKDLGYTF.

This sequence joins TRBV20-1 and TRBJ2-1, with 7 bases fitting TRBD1. The CDR3 is made up of 15 amino acids. The germline V gene encodes CDR1 DFQATT and CDR2 SNEGSKA (reference sequence). V gave up 5 bases and J gave up 2 bases; unmatched junction bases: 9. The CDR3 protein is CSALGRDRAYNEQFF. In DNA form, the CDR3 reads TGCAGTGCTCTCGGTAGGGACAGAGCCTACAATGAGCAGTTCTTC.